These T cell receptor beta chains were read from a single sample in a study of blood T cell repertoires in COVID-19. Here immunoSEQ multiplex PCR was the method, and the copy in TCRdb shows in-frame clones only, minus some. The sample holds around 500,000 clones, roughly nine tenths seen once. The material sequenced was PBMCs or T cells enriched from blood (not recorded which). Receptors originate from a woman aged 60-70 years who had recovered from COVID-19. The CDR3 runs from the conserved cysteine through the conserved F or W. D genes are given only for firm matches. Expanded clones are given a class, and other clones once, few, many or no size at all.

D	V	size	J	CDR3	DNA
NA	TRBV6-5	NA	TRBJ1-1	CASSISGHQNTEAFF	TGTGCCAGCAGTATCTCAGGACACCAGAACACTGAAGCTTTCTTT
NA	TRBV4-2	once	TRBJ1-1	CASSQADSMNTEAFF	TGTGCCAGCAGCCAGGCGGATTCGATGAACACTGAAGCTTTCTTT
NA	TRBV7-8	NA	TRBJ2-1	CASSLSLNEQFF	TGTGCCAGCAGCCTCTCTCTGAATGAGCAGTTCTTC
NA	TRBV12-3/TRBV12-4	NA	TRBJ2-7	CASSYPGGSEQYF	TGTGCCAGCAGTTACCCCGGAGGAAGCGAGCAGTACTTC
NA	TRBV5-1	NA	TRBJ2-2	CASSPVVASNTGELFF	TGCGCCAGCAGCCCCGTGGTAGCATCGAACACCGGGGAGCTGTTTTTT
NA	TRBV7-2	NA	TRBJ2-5	CASSSRHGERTQYF	TGTGCCAGCAGCTCACGACACGGCGAGAGGACCCAGTACTTC
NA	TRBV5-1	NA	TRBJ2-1	CASSGTGPGEQFF	TGCGCCAGCAGCGGCACAGGTCCAGGTGAGCAGTTCTTC
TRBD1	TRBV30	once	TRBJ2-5	CAWSPDRGVETQYF	TGTGCCTGGAGTCCGGACAGGGGAGTAGAGACCCAGTACTTC
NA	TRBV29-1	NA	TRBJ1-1	CSVEETTRRAFF	TGCAGCGTTGAAGAGACAACGAGAAGAGCTTTCTTT
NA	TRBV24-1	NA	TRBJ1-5	CATGPLYREGGQPQHF	TGTGCCACCGGCCCTCTTTACAGGGAAGGGGGTCAGCCCCAGCATTTT
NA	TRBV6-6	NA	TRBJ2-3	CASSTITDTQYF	TGTGCCAGCAGTACTATTACAGATACGCAGTATTTT
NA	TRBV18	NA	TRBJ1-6	CASSPAGSRLNSPLHF	TGTGCCAGCTCACCGGCGGGGAGCCGGCTAAATTCACCCCTCCACTTT
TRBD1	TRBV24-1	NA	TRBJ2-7	CATSDPSGTDYEQYF	TGTGCCACCAGTGATCCATCCGGGACAGACTACGAGCAGTACTTC
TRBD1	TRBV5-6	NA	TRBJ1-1	CASRRTGQTFNTEAFF	TGTGCCAGCAGGCGCACGGGACAGACCTTTAACACTGAAGCTTTCTTT
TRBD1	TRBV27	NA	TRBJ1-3	CASSLSRQGARNTIYF	TGTGCCAGCAGTTTATCAAGACAGGGGGCTCGAAACACCATATATTTT
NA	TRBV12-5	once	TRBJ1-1	CASGREGETFF	TGTGCTAGTGGCCGGGAGGGTGAGACTTTCTTT
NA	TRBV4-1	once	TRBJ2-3	CASSQTSTDTQYF	TGCGCCAGCAGCCAGACTAGCACAGATACGCAGTATTTT
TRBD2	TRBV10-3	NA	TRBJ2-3	CAISERWTSGGATDTQYF	TGTGCCATCAGTGAACGGTGGACTAGCGGGGGGGCCACAGATACGCAGTATTTT
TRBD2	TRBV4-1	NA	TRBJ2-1	CASSQAGGSYNEQFF	TGCGCCAGCAGCCAAGCGGGAGGTTCCTACAATGAGCAGTTCTTC
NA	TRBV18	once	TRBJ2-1	CASSPTQGIDNEQFF	TGTGCCAGCTCACCGACGCAGGGGATCGACAATGAGCAGTTCTTC
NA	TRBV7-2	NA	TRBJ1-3	CASRPTGPPGNTIYF	TGTGCCAGCAGGCCTACAGGGCCACCTGGAAACACCATATATTTT
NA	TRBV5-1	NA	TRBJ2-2	CASSFGFTGELFF	TGCGCCAGCAGCTTCGGTTTTACCGGGGAGCTGTTTTTT
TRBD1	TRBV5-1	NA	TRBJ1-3	CASSLDRVSGNTIYF	TGCGCCAGCAGCCTCGACAGGGTCAGTGGAAACACCATATATTTT
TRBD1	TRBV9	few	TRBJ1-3	CASSEGASGNTIYF	TGTGCCAGCTCCGAGGGGGCGTCTGGAAACACCATATATTTT
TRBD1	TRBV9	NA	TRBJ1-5	CASSVEHRQGVHQPQHF	TGTGCCAGCAGCGTAGAGCACCGACAGGGGGTTCATCAGCCCCAGCATTTT
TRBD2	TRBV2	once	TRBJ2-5	CASSGRTSPRETQYF	TGTGCCAGCAGTGGCCGGACTAGCCCCCGGGAGACCCAGTACTTC
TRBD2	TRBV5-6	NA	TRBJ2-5	CASSMSGGARETQYF	TGTGCCAGCAGTATGAGCGGGGGGGCCAGGGAGACCCAGTACTTC
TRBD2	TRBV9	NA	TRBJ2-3	CASSAGTSADTQYF	TGTGCCAGCAGCGCCGGGACTAGCGCGGATACGCAGTATTTT
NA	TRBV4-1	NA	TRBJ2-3	CASSQGHTDTQYF	TGCGCCAGCAGCCAAGGACACACAGATACGCAGTATTTT
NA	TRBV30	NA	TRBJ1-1	CAWSPEILNTEAFF	TGTGCCTGGAGTCCGGAGATCTTGAACACTGAAGCTTTCTTT
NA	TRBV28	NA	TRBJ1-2	CASGRQRSGYTF	TGTGCCAGCGGCCGACAGAGGAGTGGCTACACCTTC
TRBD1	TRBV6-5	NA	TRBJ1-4	CASRPSGGAGEKLFF	TGTGCCAGCAGGCCCTCAGGGGGCGCCGGTGAAAAACTGTTTTTT
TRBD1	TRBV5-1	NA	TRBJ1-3	CASSLATGPSGNTIYF	TGCGCCAGCAGCTTGGCGACAGGGCCCTCTGGAAACACCATATATTTT
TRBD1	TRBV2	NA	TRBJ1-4	CASSQRSPNTGTGLKLFF	TGTGCCAGCAGCCAAAGGTCCCCAAATACCGGGACAGGGTTAAAACTGTTTTTT
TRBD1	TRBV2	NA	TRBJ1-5	CASRSLDRQNQPQHF	TGTGCCAGCAGAAGTTTGGACAGGCAAAATCAGCCCCAGCATTTT
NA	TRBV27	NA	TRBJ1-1	CASSPLLGGTEAFF	TGTGCCAGCAGTCCATTATTGGGGGGAACCGAAGCTTTCTTT
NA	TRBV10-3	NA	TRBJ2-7	CAIGQLGYEQYF	TGTGCCATCGGACAGTTAGGCTACGAGCAGTACTTC
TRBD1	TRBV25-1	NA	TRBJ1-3	CASRGQGSGNTIYF	TGTGCCAGCAGGGGACAGGGGTCTGGAAACACCATATATTTT
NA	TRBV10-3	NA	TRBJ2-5	CAISGPRETQYF	TGTGCCATCAGTGGCCCGAGGGAGACCCAGTACTTC
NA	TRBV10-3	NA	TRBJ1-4	CAIRKDSSNEKLFF	TGTGCCATCAGGAAGGACAGCTCTAATGAAAAACTGTTTTTT
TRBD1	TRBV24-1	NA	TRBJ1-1	CATSAGQGGNTEAFF	TGTGCCACCAGTGCTGGACAGGGGGGAAACACTGAAGCTTTCTTT
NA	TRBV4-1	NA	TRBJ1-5	CASSAGGNQPQHF	TGCGCCAGCAGCGCCGGGGGCAATCAGCCCCAGCATTTT
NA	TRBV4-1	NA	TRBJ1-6	CASSQQQGANSPLHF	TGCGCCAGCAGCCAACAACAAGGGGCAAATTCACCCCTCCACTTT
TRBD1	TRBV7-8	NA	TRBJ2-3	CASSSQGTGVRYTQYF	TGTGCCAGCAGCTCCCAGGGGACAGGGGTACGATATACGCAGTATTTT
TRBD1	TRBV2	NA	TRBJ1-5	CASSVAGGQPQHF	TGTGCCAGCAGTGTGGCAGGGGGACAGCCCCAGCATTTT
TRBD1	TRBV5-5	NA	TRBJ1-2	CASSPDRVYTF	TGTGCCAGCAGCCCTGACAGGGTCTACACCTTC
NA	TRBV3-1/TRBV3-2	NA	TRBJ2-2	CASSPQASVNTGELFF	TGTGCCAGCAGCCCGCAGGCTAGCGTGAACACCGGGGAGCTGTTTTTT